This TCR beta chain was sequenced for a study of shared clonotypes between healthy human individuals (dated by TCRdb to 2020 to 2021). Context from the whole study: Two women and a few men aged 18 to 49 years were included in the cohort. Different laboratories and diverse techniques were used to prepare libraries and sequence TCR repertoires, to increase sequencing depth and limit assay-specific biases. Blood TCR repertoires of about 5 healthy adults were deeply sequenced to estimate repertoire size and the extent of clonotype sharing between individuals. Leukapheresis yielded between about 0.94 and 9 billion PBMCs per donor. For each donor, CD4 naive and CD4 memory were each given three plates, CD8 naive was given two plates, and CD8 memory was given one plate. Beyond this particular receptor, the publication reports: Because the study included only a small number of donors, the genetic and exposure-history diversity represented was limited. Based on pairwise subsampling, the degree of clonotype sharing among donors was expected to be affected by sequencing depth. Naive subsets generally had larger estimated clonotype richness than memory subsets did. Compared with non-shared clonotypes, the clonotypes found in all four sorted-subset donors had higher generation probabilities. Sampling was restricted to blood, and TCR repertoires in tissues likely differ from the TCR repertoires found in blood. Rarefaction of sorted-subset datasets indicated incomplete sequencing despite the large sequencing depth. About 5% of naive CD4, 3.5% of naive CD8, about 2.1% of memory CD4, and approximately 0.4% of memory CD8 clonotypes were shared across several donors.

The donors were healthy, HIV-negative adults with no recently reported acute infections or vaccinations. Only Caucasian adults living in Nashville, Tennessee, USA were represented among the donors. CD4+ T cells were enriched by magnetic negative selection, after which naive cells were positively selected on CD45RA and the negative fraction was taken as the memory subset. Blood was collected by leukapheresis, and PBMCs were isolated by Ficoll-Histopaque density gradient centrifugation and then cryopreserved in liquid nitrogen vapor phase. Analytical flow cytometry was used to check the purity and quantity of each magnetically sorted T cell population. From each sorted fraction, genomic DNA was isolated and quantified by UV absorbance on a Nanodrop 2000c. As to this clone: What this receptor recognizes is not known. Per-base quality was not reported, and no clone a single base away is much larger than it.

Using the deep immunoSEQ assay, multiplex PCR amplified TCR CDR3 regions from genomic DNA. Genomic DNA extracted from each cell subset was distributed evenly over all wells of several immunoSEQ 96-well plates, and each plate served as one replicate. For sorted subsets, approximately 0.2 ug of genomic DNA, equivalent to some 30,000 T cell genomes, went into each replicate PCR. Purified libraries were quantified with a Qubit 3.0 fluorometer, sized on a Bioanalyzer 2100, and re-quantified with the KAPA Library Quantification kit. Every immunoSEQ 96-well plate was sequenced on a dedicated single-read 150-cycle Illumina NextSeq 550 flow cell. The original pipeline was this. Because the immunoSEQ output held only junctional sequences and lacked quality scores, the filtering could not match the filtering applied to full-length reads. To assign V/J genes and CDR3, sequences were annotated against IMGT germline references using PyIR, a Python wrapper for IgBLAST v1.9. Reads with weak V/J assignments (E-value above 1e-6), missing CDR3, stop codons, out-of-frame junctions, or ambiguous translated residues were removed. V3J clonotypes were defined as sequences sharing an identical inferred V gene, J gene, and CDR3 amino acid sequence. To compute the percentage overlap between repertoires, the number of shared unique clonotypes was divided by the size of the smaller repertoire. RTK rarefaction, the Chao1 estimator, and Recon v2.1 estimates of unobserved clonotypes were used to assess repertoire richness. OLGA was used to compute generation probabilities for all TCRbeta clonotypes that the gDNA method yielded from a few donors. Imported from immuneACCESS, the table was reduced by TCRdb to in-frame sequences with V and J called. These copies leave out some clones; in studies compared against another copy, an unresolved V gene accounts for under half, and the cause of the remainder is not known. Clonal size and the V and J genes are those of that table, whereas D and trimming came from the DNA. The sample contains 550,000 to 850,000 clones, less than 85% of them found a single time. The top ten clones comprise about 1.8% of the sample.

V gives up 5 bases and J gives up 1 base, and the segment between their germline ends measures 14 bases. Via the germline V gene (reference sequence), CDR1 is MNHNY and CDR2 SVGAGI. The CDR3 covers 15 residues, taking in both the cysteine and the phenylalanine. Just the 45-base CDR3 DNA is kept, in frame starting at base 1. This chain is built from TRBV6-6 and TRBJ1-1, and perhaps TRBD1 as D gene, on 5 matching bases. This TCR came from a young woman in good health. Material for sequencing was memory CD4+ T cells sorted from blood. Taken with the paper, the label for cell subset or site translates to: CD45RA-negative fraction. CDR3 reads: CASSAGTGKNTEAFF. At the DNA level, the sequence is TGTGCCAGCAGTGCCGGGACGGGGAAGAACACTGAAGCTTTCTTT.